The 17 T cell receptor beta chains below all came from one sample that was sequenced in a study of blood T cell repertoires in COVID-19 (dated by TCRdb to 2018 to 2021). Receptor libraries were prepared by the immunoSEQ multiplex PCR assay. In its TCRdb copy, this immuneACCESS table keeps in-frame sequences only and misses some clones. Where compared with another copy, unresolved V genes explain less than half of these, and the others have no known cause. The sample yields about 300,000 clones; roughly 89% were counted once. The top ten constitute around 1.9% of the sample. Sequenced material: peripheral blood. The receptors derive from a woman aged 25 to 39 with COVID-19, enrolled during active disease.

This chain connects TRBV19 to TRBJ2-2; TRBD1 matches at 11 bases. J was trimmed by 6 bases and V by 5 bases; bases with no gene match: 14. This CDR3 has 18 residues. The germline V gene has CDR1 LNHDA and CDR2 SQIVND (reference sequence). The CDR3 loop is CASSYPGQGGVVAGELFF. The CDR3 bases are TGTGCCAGTAGTTACCCGGGACAGGGGGGCGTAGTGGCCGGGGAGCTGTTTTTT. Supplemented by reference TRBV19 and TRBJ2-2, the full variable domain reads DGGITQSPKYLFRKEGQNVTLSCEQNLNHDAMYWYRQDPGQGLRLIYYSQIVNDFQKGDIAEGYSVSREKKESFPLTVTSAQKNPTAFYLCASSYPGQGGVVAGELFFGEGSRLTVL.

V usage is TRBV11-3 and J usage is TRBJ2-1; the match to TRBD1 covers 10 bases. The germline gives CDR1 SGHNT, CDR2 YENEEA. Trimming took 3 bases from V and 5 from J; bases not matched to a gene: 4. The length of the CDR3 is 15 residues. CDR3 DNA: TGTGCCAGCAGCTTTAGGACAGGGGGTCACAATGAGCAGTTCTTC. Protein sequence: CASSFRTGGHNEQFF.

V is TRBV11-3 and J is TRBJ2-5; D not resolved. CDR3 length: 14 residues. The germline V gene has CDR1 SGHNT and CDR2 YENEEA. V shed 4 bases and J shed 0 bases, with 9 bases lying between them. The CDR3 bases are TGTGCCAGCAGCTACAAAGACTACCAAGAGACCCAGTACTTC. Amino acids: CASSYKDYQETQYF.

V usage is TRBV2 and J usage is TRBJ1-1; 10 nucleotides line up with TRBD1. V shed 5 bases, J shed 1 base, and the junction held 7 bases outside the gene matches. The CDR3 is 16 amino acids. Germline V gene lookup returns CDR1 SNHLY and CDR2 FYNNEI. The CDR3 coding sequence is TGTGCCAGCAGTTTGGACAGGGGGTCTTCGAACACTGAAGCTTTCTTT. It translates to CASSLDRGSSNTEAFF.

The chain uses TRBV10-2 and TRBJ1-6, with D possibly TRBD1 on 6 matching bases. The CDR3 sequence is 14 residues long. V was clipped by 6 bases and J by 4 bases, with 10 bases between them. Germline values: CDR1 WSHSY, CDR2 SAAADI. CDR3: CASRFGQYNSPLHF. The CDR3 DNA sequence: TGCGCCAGCAGATTCGGACAGTATAATTCACCCCTCCACTTT.

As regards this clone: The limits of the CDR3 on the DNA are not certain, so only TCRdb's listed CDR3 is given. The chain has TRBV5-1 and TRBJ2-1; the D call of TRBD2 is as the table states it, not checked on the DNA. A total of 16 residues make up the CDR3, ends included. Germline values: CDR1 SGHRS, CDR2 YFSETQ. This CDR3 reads CASSILVLAGGTEQFF.

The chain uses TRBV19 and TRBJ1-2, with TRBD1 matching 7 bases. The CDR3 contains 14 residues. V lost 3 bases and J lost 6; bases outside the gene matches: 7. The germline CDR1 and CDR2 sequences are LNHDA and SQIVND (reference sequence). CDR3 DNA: TGTGCCAGTAGTATTCAGGGGGTCAAGGATGGCTACACCTTC. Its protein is CASSIQGVKDGYTF.

CDR3 residues: CASSEQAGGSYNEQFF. The CDR3 DNA follows: TGTGCCAGCAGTGAACAAGCGGGGGGCTCCTACAATGAGCAGTTCTTC. The rearrangement joins TRBV6-1 to TRBJ2-1, with 9 bases fitting TRBD2. This CDR3 has 16 residues. The V gene's germline CDR1 is MNHNS and CDR2 SASEGT. J was trimmed by 0 bases and V by 2 bases; bases with no gene match: 2.

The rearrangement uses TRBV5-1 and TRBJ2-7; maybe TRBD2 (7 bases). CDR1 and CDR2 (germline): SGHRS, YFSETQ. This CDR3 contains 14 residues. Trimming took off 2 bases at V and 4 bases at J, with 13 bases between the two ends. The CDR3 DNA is TGCGCCAGCAGCTTATCGGGGGGCTGGTACGAGCAGTACTTC. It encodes CASSLSGGWYEQYF.

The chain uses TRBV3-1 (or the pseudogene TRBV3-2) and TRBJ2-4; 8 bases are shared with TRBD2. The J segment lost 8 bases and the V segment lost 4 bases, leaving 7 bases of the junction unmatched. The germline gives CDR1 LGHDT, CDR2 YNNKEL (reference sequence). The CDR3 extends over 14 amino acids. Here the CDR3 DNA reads TGTGCCAGCAGCCTGCGGGCGGGGGGAGACATTCAGTACTTC. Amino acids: CASSLRAGGDIQYF.

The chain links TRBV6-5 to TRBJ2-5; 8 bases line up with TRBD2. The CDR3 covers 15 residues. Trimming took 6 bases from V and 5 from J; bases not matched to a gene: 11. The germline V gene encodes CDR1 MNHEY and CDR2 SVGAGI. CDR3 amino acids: CASSPGGVGRETQYF. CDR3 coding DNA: TGTGCCAGCAGCCCGGGAGGGGTGGGTCGGGAGACCCAGTACTTC.

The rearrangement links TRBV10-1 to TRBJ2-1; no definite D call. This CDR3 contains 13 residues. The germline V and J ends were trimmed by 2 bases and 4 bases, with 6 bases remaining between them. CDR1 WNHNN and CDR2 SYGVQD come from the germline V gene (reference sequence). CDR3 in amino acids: CASSEPGYNEQFF. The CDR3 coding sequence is TGCGCCAGCAGTGAGCCCGGGTACAATGAGCAGTTCTTC.

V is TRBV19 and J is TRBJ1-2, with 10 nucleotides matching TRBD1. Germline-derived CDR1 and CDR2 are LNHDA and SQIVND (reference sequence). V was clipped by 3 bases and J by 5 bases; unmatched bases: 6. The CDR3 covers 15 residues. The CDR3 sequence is CASSMADRGQYGYTF. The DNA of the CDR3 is TGTGCCAGTAGTATGGCCGACAGGGGGCAGTATGGCTACACCTTC.

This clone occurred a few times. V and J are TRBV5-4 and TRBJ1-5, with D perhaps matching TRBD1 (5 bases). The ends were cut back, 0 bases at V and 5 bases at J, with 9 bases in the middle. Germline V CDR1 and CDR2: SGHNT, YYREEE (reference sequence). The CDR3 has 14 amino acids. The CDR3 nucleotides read TGTGCCAGCAGCTTGGGCGGAGGGGATCAGCCCCAGCATTTT. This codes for CASSLGGGDQPQHF. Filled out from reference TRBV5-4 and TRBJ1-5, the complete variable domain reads ETGVTQSPTHLIKTRGQQVTLRCSSQSGHNTVSWYQQALGQGPQFIFQYYREEENGRGNFPPRFSGLQFPNYSSELNVNALELDDSALYLCASSLGGGDQPQHFGDGTRLSIL.

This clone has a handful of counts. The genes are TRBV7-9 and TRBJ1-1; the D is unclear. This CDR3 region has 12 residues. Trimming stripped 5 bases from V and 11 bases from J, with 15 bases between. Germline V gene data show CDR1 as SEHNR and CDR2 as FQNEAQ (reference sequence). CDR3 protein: CASSMGRTVAFF. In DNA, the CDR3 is TGTGCCAGCAGCATGGGGAGGACGGTGGCTTTCTTT.

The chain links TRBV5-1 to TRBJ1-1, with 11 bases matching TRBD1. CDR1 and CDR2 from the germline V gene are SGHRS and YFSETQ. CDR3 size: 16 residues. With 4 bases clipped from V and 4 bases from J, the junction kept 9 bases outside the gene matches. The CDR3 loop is CASSARTGGEGTEAFF. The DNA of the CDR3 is TGCGCCAGCAGCGCGAGGACAGGGGGCGAAGGCACTGAAGCTTTCTTT.

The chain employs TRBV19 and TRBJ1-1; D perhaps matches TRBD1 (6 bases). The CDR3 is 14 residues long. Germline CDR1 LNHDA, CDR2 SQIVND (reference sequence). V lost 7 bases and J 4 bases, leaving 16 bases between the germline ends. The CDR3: CASTLGQLGTEAFF. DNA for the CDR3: TGTGCCAGTACTCTTGGACAGTTAGGCACTGAAGCTTTCTTT.